This T cell receptor beta chain was captured by sequencing in a study of T cell repertoires in aging, cancer and after chemotherapy. Study-level information: Donor ages fell into six groups from 30 or younger up to 70 or older. General study points: In healthy donors, age-related TCR diversity loss mainly reflected lost richness. Compared with age-matched healthy donors, untreated hematological or solid cancer patients showed higher blood TCR clonality. These repertoire data do not allow conclusions about immunological memory after chemotherapy.

The template was genomic DNA from peripheral blood, not RNA. Comment on this clonotype: Its specificity is not known.

TRB rearrangements spanning V, D and J were amplified using mixed TRB-A/B primers. TCRdb fed the multiplex PCR reads into MiXCR, producing one record per CDR3 protein. The data hold about 5,000 distinct CDR3 sequences, with approximately 25% observed a single time. V dropped 5 bases and J dropped 10 bases, with 17 bases sitting between them. The CDR3 runs to 13 residues. In germline, CDR1 is SGHAT, CDR2 FQNNGV. Material for sequencing was blood. The rearrangement uses TRBV11-2 and TRBJ2-5; TRBD2 is a possible D gene (6 bases). The sequence came from a human donor in good health. CDR3 bases: TGTGCCAGCAGCAACCCCGGGGGAGTAGGCCAGTACTTC. Its translation: CASSNPGGVGQYF.